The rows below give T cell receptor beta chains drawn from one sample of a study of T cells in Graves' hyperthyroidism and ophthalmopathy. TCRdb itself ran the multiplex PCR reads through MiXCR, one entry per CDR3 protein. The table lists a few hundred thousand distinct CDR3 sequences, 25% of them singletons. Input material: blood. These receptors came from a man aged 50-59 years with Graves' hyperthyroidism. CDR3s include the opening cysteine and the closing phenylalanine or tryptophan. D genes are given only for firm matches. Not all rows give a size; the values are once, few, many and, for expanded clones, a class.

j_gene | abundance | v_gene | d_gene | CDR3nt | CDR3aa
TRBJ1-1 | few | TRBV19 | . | TGTGCCAGTACAGTTCACGGGATGAACACTGAAGCTTTCTTT | CASTVHGMNTEAFF
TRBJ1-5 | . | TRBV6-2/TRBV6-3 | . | TGTGCCAGCAGTAACGGTGGTGGCCTCGGGCAGCCCCAGCATTTT | CASSNGGGLGQPQHF
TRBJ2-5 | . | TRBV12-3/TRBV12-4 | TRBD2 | TGTGCCAGCAGCGTTCGAATGACTAGCGGTCAAGAGACCCAGTACTTC | CASSVRMTSGQETQYF
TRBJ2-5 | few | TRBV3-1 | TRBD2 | TGTGCCAGCAGCCCGGGGACTAGCTGGCAGACCCAGTACTTC | CASSPGTSWQTQYF
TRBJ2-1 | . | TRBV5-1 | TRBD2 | TGCGCCAGCAGCTTGGGGAGCGGGAGGGCCTACAATGAGCAGTTCTTC | CASSLGSGRAYNEQFF
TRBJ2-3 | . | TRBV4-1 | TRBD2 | TGTGCCAGCAGCCAATCCCCTAGCGGGAGGGATACGCAGTATTTT | CASSQSPSGRDTQYF
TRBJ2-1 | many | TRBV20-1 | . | TGCAGTGCTAGAGTATTAGCGGAGTACAATGAGCAGTTCTTC | CSARVLAEYNEQFF
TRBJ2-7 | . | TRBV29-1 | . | TGCAGCGTTGTTCAGCGGACCTACGAGCAGTACTTC | CSVVQRTYEQYF
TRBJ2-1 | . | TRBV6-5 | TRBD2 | TGTGCCAGCAGTTCGCTAGCGGGAGGGGGGCATGAGCAGTTCTTC | CASSSLAGGGHEQFF
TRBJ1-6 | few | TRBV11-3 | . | TGTGCCAGCAGCTCATTATTCCGTTCACCCCTCCACTTT | CASSSLFRSPLHF
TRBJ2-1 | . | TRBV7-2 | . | TGTGCCAGCAGCTTAGCCTTCGAGGCAGGCAAGTTCTTC | CASSLAFEAGKFF
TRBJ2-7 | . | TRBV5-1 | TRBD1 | TGCGCCAGCAGCTGGGACAGGTCCTACGAGCAGTACTTC | CASSWDRSYEQYF
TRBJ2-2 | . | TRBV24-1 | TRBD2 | TGTGCCACCAGTGACAGCACTAGCGGGAGACCCGGGGAGCTGTTTTTT | CATSDSTSGRPGELFF
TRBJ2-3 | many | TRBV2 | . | TGTGCCAGCCTGCGGGACGCCGCCGGTACGCAGTATTTT | CASLRDAAGTQYF
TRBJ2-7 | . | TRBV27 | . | TGTGCCAGCAGTTTAACGACGGACAACTACGAGCAGTACTTC | CASSLTTDNYEQYF
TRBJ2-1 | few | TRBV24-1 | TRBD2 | TGTGCCACCAGCGACTCCGGGACTAGCACCTACAATGAGCAGTTCTTC | CATSDSGTSTYNEQFF
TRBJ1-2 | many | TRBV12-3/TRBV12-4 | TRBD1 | TGTGCCAGCAGGAGGGACAGGGAGGGCTACACCTTC | CASRRDREGYTF
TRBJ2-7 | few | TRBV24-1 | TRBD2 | TGTGCCACCAGTGACGATAGCGGGAGGGCCACCTACGAGCAGTACTTC | CATSDDSGRATYEQYF
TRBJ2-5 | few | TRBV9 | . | TGTGCCAGCAGCGTAGGGTGGGGCGGCCAAGAGACCCAGTACTTC | CASSVGWGGQETQYF
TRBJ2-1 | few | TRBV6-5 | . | TGTGCCAGCAGTTACTCGTCTAGTAACCCTCGCAATGAGCAGTTCTTC | CASSYSSSNPRNEQFF
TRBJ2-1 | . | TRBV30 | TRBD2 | TGTGCCTGGAGTGAAGGGACTAGCGGGAGCAATGAGCAGTTCTTC | CAWSEGTSGSNEQFF
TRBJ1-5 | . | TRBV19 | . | TGTGCCAGTAGTATAAGGGGCGTAAATCAGCCCCAGCATTTT | CASSIRGVNQPQHF
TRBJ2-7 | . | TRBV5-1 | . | TGCGCCAGCAGCTTGGATGCCAGTAAGCAGTACTTC | CASSLDASKQYF
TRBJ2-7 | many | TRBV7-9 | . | TGTGCCAGCAGCTCTACAGGGTCCCCAGGCGAGCAGTACTTC | CASSSTGSPGEQYF
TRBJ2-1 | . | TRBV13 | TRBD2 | TGTGCCAGCAGCTTTACCACTAGCGGGAGGGGAGCTGAGCAGTTCTTC | CASSFTTSGRGAEQFF
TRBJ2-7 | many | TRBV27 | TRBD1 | TGTGCCAGCAGTTTATACCAGGGGGCCGACGAGCAGTACTTC | CASSLYQGADEQYF
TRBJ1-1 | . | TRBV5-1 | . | TGCGCCAGCAGCAAAGGGACCGCGAACACTGAAGCTTTCTTT | CASSKGTANTEAFF
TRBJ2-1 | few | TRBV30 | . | TGTGCCTGGATATTGGCCACAAACAATGAGCAGTTCTTC | CAWILATNNEQFF
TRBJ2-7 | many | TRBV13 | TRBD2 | TGTGCCAGCAGCTTGGGACTAGCGGGAGGTGGAAAGCAGTACTTC | CASSLGLAGGGKQYF
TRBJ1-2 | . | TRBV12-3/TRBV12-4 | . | TGTGCCAGCAGTTTAGACAGGGTCTATGGCTACACCTTC | CASSLDRVYGYTF
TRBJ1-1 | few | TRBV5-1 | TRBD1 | TGCGCCAGCAGCGGGGGACAGGGGGCGAGGACTGAAGCTTTCTTT | CASSGGQGARTEAFF
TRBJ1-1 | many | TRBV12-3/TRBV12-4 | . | TGTGCCAGCACCTCCTCACTGAGGGGTTTTGGAGCTTTCTTT | CASTSSLRGFGAFF
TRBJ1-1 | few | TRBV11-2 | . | TGTGCCAGCAGCCGAAGTTCGGGGAGGAACACTGAAGCTTTCTTT | CASSRSSGRNTEAFF
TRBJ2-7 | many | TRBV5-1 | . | TGCGCCAGCAGCCATTCGGGACTTGGCTACGAGCAGTACTTC | CASSHSGLGYEQYF
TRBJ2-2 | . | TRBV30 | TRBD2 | TGTGCCTGGAGCACGCTAGCGGGAGGGAACACCGGGGAGCTGTTTTTT | CAWSTLAGGNTGELFF
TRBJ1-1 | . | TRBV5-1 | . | TGCGCCAGCAGCTTGTGGATCTTACAGGAGAACACTGAAGCTTTCTTT | CASSLWILQENTEAFF
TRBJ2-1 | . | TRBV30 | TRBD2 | TGTGCCTGGAGCCTAGCGGGAGCCTCCTACAATGAGCAGTTCTTC | CAWSLAGASYNEQFF
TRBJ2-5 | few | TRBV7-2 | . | TGTGCCAGCAGCAGGGGACCTGAGACCCAGTACTTC | CASSRGPETQYF
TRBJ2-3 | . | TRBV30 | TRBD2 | TGTGCCTGGAGTGTTGGCCTAGCGGGATCTAGCACAGATACGCAGTATTTT | CAWSVGLAGSSTDTQYF
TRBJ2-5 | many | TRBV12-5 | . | TGTGCTAGTGGTTTGGGACATTTGACCCAGTACTTC | CASGLGHLTQYF
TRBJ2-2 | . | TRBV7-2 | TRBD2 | TGTGCCAGCAGCTCCTACGGACTAGCGGGGATATACGGGGAGCTGTTTTTT | CASSSYGLAGIYGELFF
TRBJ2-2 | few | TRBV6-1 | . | TGTGCCAGCAGTGAAGCGACGACCGGGGAGCTGTTTTTT | CASSEATTGELFF
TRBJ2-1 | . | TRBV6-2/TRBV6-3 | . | TGTGCCAGCAGTCAGATCCCGGGACACCTAAACAATGAGCAGTTCTTC | CASSQIPGHLNNEQFF
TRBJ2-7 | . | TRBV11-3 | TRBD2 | TGTACCAGCAGCTTAGAAGCGGGAGCCCGCGAGCAGTACTTC | CTSSLEAGAREQYF